These 31 T cell receptor beta chains share one sample of origin, sequenced in a study of T-cell memory formation after mild COVID-19. TCRdb processed the 5' RACE reads anew with MiXCR; each CDR3 protein has one entry. The sample lists 300,000 to 350,000 distinct CDR3 sequences; around 19% were seen once. The sequenced sample was PBMCs or a T cell subset sorted from them (not recorded which). Receptor source: a man between 18 and 35 years old who had mild COVID-19 (a few samples of this study predate the infection). Cell type and time point are not known.

This chain joins TRBV11-2 and TRBJ2-7; D may be TRBD1 (6 bases). The CDR3 covers 12 residues. Trimming stripped 4 bases from V and 5 bases from J, with 9 bases between. The V gene's germline CDR1 is SGHAT and CDR2 FQNNGV. Here the CDR3 DNA reads TGTGCCAGCAGCTCCAGGGGCGACGAGCAGTACTTC. Protein product: CASSSRGDEQYF.

V gene TRBV9 combines with J gene TRBJ1-2, with D unresolved. CDR3 length equals 17 residues. CDR1 SGDLS and CDR2 YYNGEE come from the germline V gene. Trimming shortened V by 4 bases and J by 4 bases, and 23 bases separated the two germline ends. CDR3 bases: TGTGCCAGCAGCCCCCATAGTGGACCGTACCCTCCCTATGGCTACACCTTC. The encoded protein is CASSPHSGPYPPYGYTF.

This clonotype was detected a few times. The rearrangement links TRBV7-3 to TRBJ2-1, with D possibly called TRBD1 or TRBD2 (7 bases each). Germline values: CDR1 SGHTA, CDR2 FQGTGA. The CDR3 has 14 residues. The V end was cut by 5 bases, the J end by 7 bases, with 15 bases between. CDR3 in DNA: TGTGCCAGCAGCACCCAGGGGGGGGTTAATGAGCAGTTCTTC. Translating gives CASSTQGGVNEQFF.

The rearrangement links TRBV2 to TRBJ2-1, with D uncertain. Germline values: CDR1 SNHLY, CDR2 FYNNEI. With 11 bases removed from V and 0 bases from J, the gap between germline ends came to 14 bases. This CDR3 has 14 residues. CDR3 in DNA: TGTGCCGGCGTTCCGGTGAGCTCCTACAATGAGCAGTTCTTC. It translates to CAGVPVSSYNEQFF. Full variable domain (outside the CDR3, taken from reference TRBV2 and TRBJ2-1): EPEVTQTPSHQVTQMGQEVILRCVPISNHLYFYWYRQILGQKVEFLVSFYNNEISEKSEIFDDQFSVERPDGSNFTLKIRSTKLEDSAMYFCAGVPVSSYNEQFFGPGTRLTVL.

The sample holds a few counts of this clonotype. V is TRBV29-1 and J is TRBJ1-1; D is undetermined. CDR3 length: 14 residues. V was shortened by 6 bases and J by 3 bases, with 17 bases between the two germline ends. Looked up from germline, CDR1 is SQVTM and CDR2 is ANQGSEA. DNA for the CDR3: TGCAGCGTCCCGGGCCGCTCGGACTACACTGAAGCTTTCTTT. Translated: CSVPGRSDYTEAFF.

This clonotype was found a few times. V is TRBV6-2 or TRBV6-3 and J is TRBJ2-3; D is unclear. Germline CDR1 and CDR2: MNHEY and SVGEGT. The V gene lost 0 bases and the J gene lost 2 bases, with 15 bases spanning the gap. CDR3 length equals 17 residues. The CDR3 loop is CASSYSPAQDSTDTQYF. The CDR3 DNA sequence: TGTGCCAGCAGTTACTCGCCCGCACAAGACTCCACAGATACGCAGTATTTT.

This clonotype was seen a few times. This rearrangement joins TRBV9 to TRBJ2-2; 15 nucleotides line up with TRBD2. CDR1 and CDR2 from the germline V gene are SGDLS and YYNGEE. This CDR3 has 19 residues. Losses at the gene ends were 4 bases for V and 6 bases for J; bases not matched to a gene: 13. The CDR3 coding sequence is TGTGCCAGCAGCACAGCCCAAGGACTAGCGGGGGGGCGTTCCGGGGAGCTGTTTTTT. Encoded protein: CASSTAQGLAGGRSGELFF. Based on the CDR3 plus reference TRBV9 and TRBJ2-2, the full variable domain is DSGVTQTPKHLITATGQRVTLRCSPRSGDLSVYWYQQSLDQGLQFLIQYYNGEERAKGNILERFSAQQFPDLHSELNLSSLELGDSALYFCASSTAQGLAGGRSGELFFGEGSRLTVL.

This clonotype was seen at least ten times. The chain joins TRBV12-3 or TRBV12-4 to TRBJ2-5; TRBD2 aligns across 14 bases. This CDR3 comprises 13 residues. Trimming at V came to 5 bases and at J to 11 bases, leaving 4 bases not matched to a gene. The CDR3, as DNA: TGTGCCAGCAGTCCGGGACTAGCGGGGGTACAGTACTTC. Protein sequence: CASSPGLAGVQYF.

This chain links TRBV4-1 with TRBJ2-3; tentatively, D is TRBD1 (6 bases). V was trimmed by 3 bases and J by 6 bases, leaving 13 bases between them. Germline V gene data show CDR1 as MGHRA and CDR2 as YSYEKL. The CDR3 is 14 amino acids. The CDR3 is CASSHAGTMDTQYF. The CDR3 DNA reads TGCGCCAGCAGCCATGCCGGGACAATGGATACGCAGTATTTT.

This chain connects TRBV7-2 to TRBJ2-7, with no clear D. The length of the CDR3 is 14 residues. Trimming left V 6 bases short and J 2 bases short, with 14 bases between. Germline V gene lookup returns CDR1 SGHTA and CDR2 FQGNSA. The CDR3 DNA sequence: TGTGCCAGCAGAATTGCCCACCAAGCCTACGAGCAGTACTTC. Protein sequence: CASRIAHQAYEQYF.

A word on this clonotype: The junction departs from the called germline gene at one end, perhaps through a read error. The V gene is TRBV10-3, the J gene TRBJ1-1; D perhaps matches TRBD1 (5 bases). This CDR3 spans 15 amino acids. Germline CDR1 reads ENHRY; CDR2 reads SYGVKD. Here the CDR3 reads CAISVGPSGNSEAFF. The DNA of the CDR3 is TGTGCCATCAGTGTGGGGCCCTCAGGGAACTCTGAAGCTTTCTTT.

The chain joins TRBV11-2 to TRBJ2-5; D gene ambiguous. Trimming left V 1 base short and J 5 bases short, with 8 bases between. The CDR3 totals 13 residues. CDR1 and CDR2 (germline): SGHAT, FQNNGV. CDR3 amino acids: CASSLGAWETQYF. The CDR3 bases are TGTGCCAGCAGCTTAGGGGCTTGGGAGACCCAGTACTTC. Combining the CDR3 with reference TRBV11-2 and TRBJ2-5 gives the whole variable domain EAGVAQSPRYKIIEKRQSVAFWCNPISGHATLYWYQQILGQGPKLLIQFQNNGVVDDSQLPKDRFSAERLKGVDSTLKIQPAKLEDSAVYLCASSLGAWETQYFGPGTRLLVL.

This chain connects TRBV29-1 to TRBJ1-1, with TRBD1 identical over 7 bases. From germline, CDR1 is SQVTM and CDR2 ANQGSEA. The V gene end was trimmed by 2 bases and the J gene end by 4 bases; junction bases not matched to a gene: 4. The CDR3 is 13 amino acids. This CDR3 is CSVEPGGSTEAFF. CDR3 DNA: TGCAGCGTTGAACCAGGGGGAAGCACTGAAGCTTTCTTT.

Comments on this clonotype: The junction and the germline gene differ at one end; a read error may be behind it. The V and J genes are TRBV7-9 and TRBJ2-7; either TRBD1 or TRBD2 may supply D (5 bases each). The CDR3 sequence is 14 residues long. CDR1 and CDR2 from the germline V gene are SEHNR and FQNEAQ (reference sequence). CDR3 amino acids: CASSVGEWGYAQYF. CDR3 nucleotides: TGTGCCAGCAGCGTCGGGGAGTGGGGCTACGCGCAGTACTTC.

The rearrangement uses TRBV20-1 and TRBJ1-1, with 10 bases aligning to TRBD1. V lost 6 bases to trimming and J lost 11 bases; unmatched junction nucleotides: 15. The CDR3 extends over 14 amino acids. CDR1 is DFQATT and CDR2 is SNEGSKA in the germline V gene (reference sequence). The CDR3 DNA is TGCAGTGCGAGCACCGGGACAGGGGATCAAGAGGCTTTCTTT. Its translation is CSASTGTGDQEAFF.

This clonotype occurred a few times. This chain joins TRBV5-1 and TRBJ2-1, with D possibly TRBD2 on 6 matching bases. This CDR3 is built from 16 residues. V was shortened by 4 bases and J by 1 base, with 15 bases between the two germline ends. Germline V gene data show CDR1 as SGHRS and CDR2 as YFSETQ. This CDR3 is CASSPPGGISYNEQFF. The CDR3 DNA sequence: TGCGCCAGCAGCCCCCCTGGGGGGATATCCTACAATGAGCAGTTCTTC. The whole variable domain, filled in from reference TRBV5-1 and TRBJ2-1, reads KAGVTQTPRYLIKTRGQQVTLSCSPISGHRSVSWYQQTPGQGLQFLFEYFSETQRNKGNFPGRFSGRQFSNSRSEMNVSTLELGDSALYLCASSPPGGISYNEQFFGPGTRLTVL.

This chain links TRBV6-2 or TRBV6-3 with TRBJ1-5; tentative D call: TRBD1 (5 bases). The CDR3 runs to 16 residues. V gave up 0 bases and J gave up 0 bases, with 9 bases separating them. CDR1 is MNHEY, CDR2 SVGEGT, per germline. In DNA, the CDR3 is TGTGCCAGCAGTTACTCGATCAGGGATAGCAATCAGCCCCAGCATTTT. It specifies CASSYSIRDSNQPQHF.

J is TRBJ2-1 and V is TRBV4-3; D is uncertain. CDR1 is LGHNA, CDR2 YSLEER, per germline. This CDR3 has 15 amino acids. With 0 bases removed from V and 3 bases from J, the gap between germline ends came to 9 bases. This CDR3 is CASSQDWARYNEQFF. In DNA form, the CDR3 reads TGCGCCAGCAGCCAAGACTGGGCCCGCTACAATGAGCAGTTCTTC.

Ten or more counts support this clonotype. The gene calls are TRBV2 and TRBJ1-2; unclear D gene. The CDR3 runs to 13 residues. Germline V gene data show CDR1 as SNHLY and CDR2 as FYNNEI. V was trimmed by 4 bases and J by 6 bases, leaving 12 bases between them. The CDR3 loop reads CASSAPGGDGYTF. The CDR3 DNA sequence: TGTGCCAGCAGTGCACCGGGCGGAGATGGCTACACCTTC.

The rearrangement links TRBV3-1 to TRBJ2-1; TRBD2 aligns across 8 bases. The CDR3 extends over 16 amino acids. V lost 3 bases, J lost 2 bases, and 6 bases stayed unmatched. Germline V CDR1 and CDR2: LGHDT, YNNKEL (reference sequence). The CDR3 loop reads CASSQGGGIPYNEQFF. The CDR3, as DNA: TGTGCCAGCAGCCAGGGCGGGGGGATTCCCTACAATGAGCAGTTCTTC.

This clonotype was seen more than once but under ten times. V usage is TRBV5-1 and J usage is TRBJ2-3, with D tentatively TRBD1 or TRBD2 (5 bases each). Between the trimmed V and J ends, which lost 2 bases and 2 bases, there was a span of 12 bases. CDR3 size: 15 residues. Germline V gene sequence: CDR1 SGHRS, CDR2 YFSETQ. The CDR3 is CASSFLGTDTDTQYF. The CDR3 nucleotides are TGCGCCAGCAGCTTTCTAGGGACGGACACAGATACGCAGTATTTT.

The sample holds a few counts of this clonotype. V and J are TRBV7-9 and TRBJ2-7; TRBD1 matches at 9 bases. Germline lookup yields CDR1 SEHNR and CDR2 FQNEAQ (reference sequence). Germline trimming cut 5 bases from V and 5 bases from J; bases unmatched to any gene: 7. CDR3 length: 14 residues. The DNA for the CDR3 is TGTGCCAGCAGCCTCGGACAGGGGAGCCACGAGCAGTACTTC. Translating it yields CASSLGQGSHEQYF.

This clonotype was observed a handful of times. The chain uses TRBV18 and TRBJ1-4; D gene uncertain. Trimming pared 6 bases from V and 8 bases from J, leaving 19 bases between. Germline CDR1 and CDR2: KGHSH and LQKENI. This CDR3 contains 15 residues. The CDR3 here is CASSFGRGSDEKLFF. The CDR3, as DNA: TGTGCCAGCTCTTTTGGTCGAGGGAGCGACGAAAAACTGTTTTTT.

This clonotype was observed a handful of times. V is TRBV29-1 and J is TRBJ2-6; unclear D gene. Trimming pared 4 bases from V and 4 bases from J, leaving 11 bases between. The CDR3 sequence is 14 residues long. In germline, CDR1 is SQVTM, CDR2 ANQGSEA. CDR3 nucleotide sequence: TGCAGCGTTGCCATAGTGGAGGGGGCCAACGTCCTGACTTTC. It specifies CSVAIVEGANVLTF.

This clonotype was seen repeatedly, ten times or more. The chain combines TRBV5-4 with TRBJ2-1; D is ambiguous. Between the trimmed V and J ends, which lost 3 bases and 12 bases, there was a span of 16 bases. The CDR3 runs 13 residues. Germline CDR1 is SGHNT and CDR2 is YYREEE (reference sequence). Here the CDR3 reads CASSSYEAFGQFF. In DNA form, the CDR3 reads TGTGCCAGCAGCTCCTATGAGGCGTTTGGGCAGTTCTTC.

This clonotype was seen a handful of times. The V gene is TRBV7-2, the J gene TRBJ1-3; D ambiguous. V was pared by 3 bases and J by 2 bases, with 14 bases between. Germline loops: CDR1 SGHTA, CDR2 FQGNSA. The CDR3 covers 16 residues. The CDR3 here is CASSLDGGLTGNTIYF. In nucleotides, the CDR3 is TGTGCCAGCAGCTTGGACGGAGGGCTTACTGGAAACACCATATATTTT. Looking up the rest from reference TRBV7-2 and TRBJ1-3 gives the full variable domain: GAGVSQSPSNKVTEKGKDVELRCDPISGHTALYWYRQSLGQGLEFLIYFQGNSAPDKSGLPSDRFSAERTGGSVSTLTIQRTQQEDSAVYLCASSLDGGLTGNTIYFGEGSWLTVV.

This clonotype was counted at least ten times. This chain connects TRBV11-2 to TRBJ2-1; unclear D gene. The length of the CDR3 is 17 residues. Germline V gives CDR1 SGHAT, CDR2 FQNNGV. V dropped 1 base and J dropped 0 bases, with 13 bases sitting between them. The CDR3 spells CASSLVFVHSSYNEQFF. DNA for the CDR3: TGTGCCAGCAGCTTAGTTTTCGTTCACAGCTCCTACAATGAGCAGTTCTTC.

V gene TRBV30 combines with J gene TRBJ1-5; weak D call: TRBD1 (5 bases). Germline CDR1 GTSNPN, CDR2 SVGIG (reference sequence). V was pared by 0 bases and J by 3 bases, with 6 bases between. The CDR3 totals 13 residues. The CDR3 nucleotides read TGTGCCTGGAGTGTACAGGACAATCAGCCCCAGCATTTT. It codes for CAWSVQDNQPQHF.

This clonotype was observed many times. The V and J genes are TRBV28 and TRBJ2-7, with D perhaps TRBD2 (5 bases). This CDR3 contains 12 residues. V was trimmed by 5 bases and J by 7 bases, leaving 12 bases between them. Looked up from germline, CDR1 is MDHEN and CDR2 is SYDVKM. The CDR3 loop reads CASSRLGREQYV. CDR3 DNA sequence: TGTGCCAGCAGTCGCCTAGGGAGAGAGCAGTACGTC.

CDR3 loop: CASGGQGAYEQYF. Here the CDR3 DNA reads TGTGCCAGCGGCGGACAGGGGGCCTACGAGCAGTACTTC. The rearrangement links TRBV6-2 or TRBV6-3 to TRBJ2-7; 10 bases are a match to TRBD1. V lost 8 bases to trimming and J lost 2 bases; unmatched junction nucleotides: 3. Germline V CDR1 and CDR2: MNHEY, SVGEGT. This CDR3 region has 13 residues.

This clonotype was picked up a small number of times. The gene calls are TRBV11-2 and TRBJ2-3; D is possibly TRBD2 (5 bases). The CDR3 loop spans 17 amino acids. Germline V gives CDR1 SGHAT, CDR2 FQNNGV. V was pared by 8 bases and J by 2 bases, with 23 bases between. CDR3 in amino acids: CASYPEWRQTYTDTQYF. The CDR3 nucleotides read TGTGCCAGCTATCCTGAGTGGAGGCAAACCTACACAGATACGCAGTATTTT.